Shown below are 23 T cell receptor beta chains from a single sample sequenced in a study of blood T cell repertoires in COVID-19. Sequenced by immunoSEQ multiplex PCR; TCRdb stores in-frame clones only, minus some. The sample shows tens of thousands of clones, roughly 90% of them seen only once. The sequencing input was peripheral blood. These receptors all stem from a woman in her forties or fifties with active or convalescent COVID-19.

The chain uses TRBV19 and TRBJ2-7; D is unclear. This CDR3 has 14 residues. V dropped 1 base and J dropped 1 base, with 8 bases sitting between them. Germline assignment: CDR1 LNHDA and CDR2 SQIVND (reference sequence). The CDR3 bases are TGTGCCAGTAGTATAGGAGGCAGTTCCTACGAGCAGTACTTC. Protein product: CASSIGGSSYEQYF.

The V call is TRBV27, the J call TRBJ2-3, with D possibly being TRBD2 (7 bases). The length of the CDR3 is 15 residues. V was trimmed by 3 bases and J by 3 bases, leaving 13 bases between them. Germline V CDR1 and CDR2: MNHEY, SMNVEV (reference sequence). CDR3 loop: CASSFVAGATDTQYF. DNA for the CDR3: TGTGCCAGCAGTTTTGTCGCGGGGGCTACAGATACGCAGTATTTT.

The chain has TRBV6-5 and TRBJ1-5, with D possibly being TRBD1 (5 bases). The V end lost 6 bases, the J end lost 1 base, and 13 bases lay between the germline ends. The germline gives CDR1 MNHEY, CDR2 SVGAGI. The CDR3 consists of 15 residues. The CDR3 DNA sequence: TGTGCCAGCAGCCGGAGGGACTCCAGCAATCAGCCCCAGCATTTT. Translating it yields CASSRRDSSNQPQHF.

The chain carries TRBV3-1 (or the pseudogene TRBV3-2) and TRBJ2-1; tentatively, D is TRBD2 (7 bases). V was cut by 1 base and J by 10 bases, with 14 bases left in between. The germline CDR1 and CDR2 sequences are LGHDT and YNNKEL (reference sequence). CDR3 length: 14 amino acids. In nucleotides, the CDR3 is TGTGCCAGCAGCCAAGTGACGCGGGGGCCAGAGCAGTTCTTC. It codes for CASSQVTRGPEQFF.

This chain joins TRBV7-6 and TRBJ1-1; no definite D call. Trimming removed 5 bases at V and 1 base at J, with 8 bases between. In germline, CDR1 is SGHVS, CDR2 FNYEAQ. There are 13 residues in the CDR3. In DNA, the CDR3 is TGTGCCAGCAGCCGACAAGAGAACACTGAAGCTTTCTTT. This translates into CASSRQENTEAFF.

This chain connects TRBV2 to TRBJ2-7; D may be TRBD2 (5 bases). CDR1 is SNHLY, CDR2 FYNNEI, per germline. This CDR3 has 14 amino acids. V was clipped by 3 bases and J by 1 base, with 10 bases between them. The CDR3: CASSDGIPSYEQYF. The DNA for the CDR3 is TGTGCCAGCAGTGACGGGATACCGTCCTACGAGCAGTACTTC.

The chain uses TRBV7-9 and TRBJ2-3, with D possibly being TRBD2 (6 bases). The germline V gene has CDR1 SEHNR and CDR2 FQNEAQ (reference sequence). Trimming removed 5 bases from V and 6 bases from J, with 18 bases in between. CDR3 size: 15 residues. As DNA, the CDR3 is TGTGCCAGCAGCCCAGCCGGGCGGGGCCGCGATACGCAGTATTTT. Residues: CASSPAGRGRDTQYF. Looking up the rest from reference TRBV7-9 and TRBJ2-3 gives the full variable domain: DTGVSQNPRHKITKRGQNVTFRCDPISEHNRLYWYRQTLGQGPEFLTYFQNEAQLEKSRLLSDRFSAERPKGSFSTLEIQRTEQGDSAMYLCASSPAGRGRDTQYFGPGTRLTVL.

The chain employs TRBV5-1 and TRBJ2-5, with 9 bases matching TRBD2. Germline CDR1 reads SGHRS; CDR2 reads YFSETQ. The trim removed 1 base at V and 2 bases at J, leaving 6 bases unmatched. CDR3 length: 16 amino acids. The chain's CDR3 is CASSLQLAGEQETQYF. Here the CDR3 DNA reads TGCGCCAGCAGCTTGCAATTAGCGGGGGAGCAAGAGACCCAGTACTTC.

This clone was observed a handful of times. J is TRBJ2-4 and V is TRBV6-5, with D perhaps TRBD1 (6 bases). CDR1 MNHEY and CDR2 SVGAGI come from the germline V gene. The ends were cut back, 7 bases at V and 0 bases at J, with 13 bases in the middle. The CDR3 is 15 residues long. The CDR3 sequence is CASTLDRLAKNIQYF. The CDR3 region has the DNA TGTGCCAGCACCCTGGACAGATTAGCCAAAAACATTCAGTACTTC.

CDR3 loop: CASRAPWGDTGELFF. The CDR3 DNA follows: TGTGCCAGCAGGGCCCCTTGGGGCGACACCGGGGAGCTGTTTTTT. The genes are TRBV6-5 and TRBJ2-2, with D perhaps TRBD1 (5 bases). V lost 6 bases, J lost 3 bases, and 14 bases lay in between. CDR1 and CDR2 from the germline V gene are MNHEY and SVGAGI. The CDR3 has 15 amino acids.

CDR3 protein: CASSPLNTEAFF. DNA of the CDR3: TGTGCCAGCTCCCCCCTTAACACTGAAGCTTTCTTT. The chain is built from TRBV18 and TRBJ1-1; no firm D call. CDR1 and CDR2 (germline): KGHSH, LQKENI. The CDR3 is made up of 12 amino acids. V lost 6 bases and J lost 2, with 7 bases in between.

The genes are TRBV18 and TRBJ2-7; TRBD1 is a possible D gene (5 bases). Trimming cost V 6 bases and J 0 bases, with 18 bases left between them. Germline V gene data show CDR1 as KGHSH and CDR2 as LQKENI. This CDR3 region has 16 residues. The CDR3 loop reads CASSPDWGQPSYEQYF. DNA of the CDR3: TGTGCCAGCTCCCCTGATTGGGGCCAGCCCTCCTACGAGCAGTACTTC.

The V and J genes are TRBV7-2 and TRBJ1-2, with TRBD1 as a possible D gene (6 bases). From germline, CDR1 is SGHTA and CDR2 FQGNSA. Deletions cut 5 bases from V and 0 bases from J, with 22 bases between. The CDR3 runs to 18 residues. The CDR3 protein is CASSLRGSKALSNYGYTF. CDR3 in DNA: TGTGCCAGCAGCCTAAGGGGGTCGAAGGCCCTTTCTAACTATGGCTACACCTTC.

The chain employs TRBV7-2 and TRBJ2-7; 7 positions agree with TRBD1. This CDR3 region has 15 residues. Trimming removed 6 bases from V and 2 bases from J; junction bases left unmatched: 10. CDR1 and CDR2 (germline): SGHTA, FQGNSA. CDR3 in amino acids: CASRVLTGPPYEQYF. The CDR3 bases are TGTGCCAGCAGGGTTTTGACAGGGCCCCCCTACGAGCAGTACTTC.

V is TRBV27 and J is TRBJ1-1; a weak D match, TRBD1 (6 bases). V shed 4 bases and J shed 0 bases, with 12 bases lying between them. The CDR3 has 15 amino acids. CDR1 and CDR2 from the germline V gene are MNHEY and SMNVEV (reference sequence). CDR3: CASSSDRLMNTEAFF. The CDR3 coding sequence is TGTGCCAGCAGTTCCGACAGGCTCATGAACACTGAAGCTTTCTTT.

The CDR3 nucleotides are TGTGCCAGCAGCCTCGCGGGGGGGACCTCTAGCACAGATACGCAGTATTTT. As protein: CASSLAGGTSSTDTQYF. The chain uses TRBV3-1 (or the pseudogene TRBV3-2) and TRBJ2-3, with 9 bases that match TRBD2. This CDR3 comprises 17 residues. V shed 4 bases, J shed 0 bases, and the junction held 8 bases outside the gene matches. Germline values: CDR1 LGHDT, CDR2 YNNKEL (reference sequence).

The chain carries TRBV21-1 and TRBJ2-3; the table names TRBD1, a call not compared with the DNA. TRBV21-1 is described as a pseudogene. The CDR3 is 14 residues long. CDR3 DNA: TGTGCCAGCAGGAGGGACAGAGTCACAGATACGCAGTATTTT. The encoded protein is CASRRDRVTDTQYF.

This chain links TRBV10-3 with TRBJ2-5, with unresolved D. This CDR3 region has 13 residues. The germline gives CDR1 ENHRY, CDR2 SYGVKD. V was trimmed by 10 bases and J by 2 bases, leaving 14 bases between them. CDR3 residues: CATAQVDQETQYF. For the CDR3, the DNA is TGTGCCACTGCCCAGGTTGATCAAGAGACCCAGTACTTC.

V and J are TRBV12-3 or TRBV12-4 and TRBJ1-2; 8 nucleotides line up with TRBD1. There are 13 residues in the CDR3. Trimming at V came to 9 bases and at J to 7 bases, leaving 10 bases not matched to a gene. The CDR3 bases are TGTGCCAGTAGCGACAGGGGTGTAGGTGGCTACACCTTC. Its protein product is CASSDRGVGGYTF.

The V call is TRBV9, the J call TRBJ2-7; the match to TRBD2 covers 13 bases. J lost 7 bases, V lost 2 bases, and 3 bases had no gene match. CDR3 length equals 14 residues. In germline, CDR1 is SGDLS, CDR2 YYNGEE. CDR3 nucleotide sequence: TGTGCCAGCAGCGTGGGACTAGCGGGGATTGAGCAGTACTTC. It yields the protein CASSVGLAGIEQYF.

This clone was observed a single time. The J gene is TRBJ2-7, the V gene TRBV7-6; 8 bases fit TRBD1. Trimming removed 5 bases from V and 0 bases from J; junction bases left unmatched: 6. CDR3 size: 15 residues. CDR1 and CDR2 (germline): SGHVS, FNYEAQ. The CDR3 coding sequence is TGTGCCAGCAGCCGCTGGGGACAGGACTCCTACGAGCAGTACTTC. Translation gives CASSRWGQDSYEQYF.

The chain combines TRBV12-5 with TRBJ1-2; TRBD1 aligns across 7 bases. The germline CDR1 and CDR2 sequences are LGHNT and FRNRAP. This CDR3 spans 15 amino acids. J was trimmed by 7 bases and V by 5 bases; bases with no gene match: 13. DNA of the CDR3: TGTGCTAGTGGTCATTCGGGACAGCGTTTTCCTGGCTACACCTTC. This gives the protein CASGHSGQRFPGYTF.

Only a few counts were recorded for this clone. J is TRBJ1-2 and V is TRBV30; unclear D gene. Germline CDR1 and CDR2: GTSNPN and SVGIG (reference sequence). The V and J ends lost 8 bases and 0 bases respectively, with 13 bases between them. The CDR3 contains 13 residues. CDR3 nucleotide sequence: TGTGCCACCGCGACTGAAGCTAACTATGGCTACACCTTC. Residues: CATATEANYGYTF.